This T cell receptor beta chain emerged from a study of preoperative IRX-2 immunotherapy in early breast cancer. CDR1 and CDR2 from the germline V gene are SNHLY and FYNNEI. CDR3 length: 15 amino acids. The V end was cut by 2 bases, the J end by 4 bases, with 12 bases between. TCRdb's table, derived via immunoSEQ multiplex PCR, lists solely in-frame clones and lacks some. The sample holds roughly 43,000 clones, about 95% seen once. The treatment here: preoperative locoregional IRX-2 cytokine immunotherapy. This rearrangement joins TRBV2 to TRBJ2-4; D is unresolved. The clonotype originates from a human donor with breast cancer. Sequences were derived from tumor tissue, sampled after IRX-2 immunotherapy. The CDR3 sequence is CASSEIGREKNIQYF. DNA of the CDR3: TGTGCCAGCAGTGAAATTGGAAGAGAGAAAAACATTCAGTACTTC. Supplemented by reference TRBV2 and TRBJ2-4, the full variable domain reads EPEVTQTPSHQVTQMGQEVILRCVPISNHLYFYWYRQILGQKVEFLVSFYNNEISEKSEIFDDQFSVERPDGSNFTLKIRSTKLEDSAMYFCASSEIGREKNIQYFGAGTRLSVL.